This TCR beta chain was documented in a study of siplizumab effects on memory and regulatory T cells. Whole-study results and caveats: A minor fraction of alloreactive clones, and no more, mapped to unstimulated subsets. Treg-derived clones made up an average of about 73% of mappable alloreactive CD4+ clones with siplizumab and over 25% in controls. Naive T cells, seemingly more diverse than memory cells, seemed major alloresponse contributors. A naive or memory phenotype could not be assigned to roughly 80-95% of the proliferating CD4+ or CD8+ clones.

About this clone: Its antigen is undetermined.

Measured with immunoSEQ multiplex PCR; TCRdb has only the in-frame clones, and not every one. The data show approximately 94,000 clones, 80% to 95% seen once. The CDR3 sequence is 14 residues long. CDR1 MNHEY and CDR2 SVGAGI come from the germline V gene. V was clipped by 0 bases and J by 5 bases, with 10 bases between them. What was sequenced was CD4+ T cells sorted from blood. This rearrangement joins TRBV6-5 to TRBJ1-2; D call uncertain. This TCR was recovered from a human donor in good health. The DNA of the CDR3 is TGTGCCAGCAGTTACTCGTTCAGGATGTATGGCTACACCTTC. Translated: CASSYSFRMYGYTF.